This record concerns one TCR beta chain sequence. Its matching antigen is unknown. Some clones are missing from TCRdb's copy, which holds only in-frame ones; the method was immunoSEQ multiplex PCR. There are about 92,000 clones in the sample; around 87% occur only once, and around 3% lies in the top ten. The data were taken from a study of T cell responses to AZD1222 COVID-19 vaccine. Notes on the study in general: Nearly half of spike-specific TCRs reportedly go after variant regions that carry no mutations.

The CDR3 contains 16 residues. CDR1 GTSNPN and CDR2 SVGIG come from the germline V gene (reference sequence). V gave up 3 bases and J gave up 5 bases; unmatched junction bases: 9. This specimen was peripheral blood, taken on day 0 of AZD1222 vaccination. The rearrangement joins TRBV30 to TRBJ2-3, with TRBD2 matching over 12 bases. This clonotype was obtained from an adult in good health. Written as DNA, the CDR3 is TGTGCCTGGAGGCTCCCGACTAGCGGGAGAGGAGATACGCAGTATTTT. It encodes CAWRLPTSGRGDTQYF.